This T cell receptor beta chain was sequenced in a study of CD8 T cells in Susac syndrome (dated by TCRdb to 2018 to 2020). With respect to the entire study: Repertoire sequencing was used to test whether CD8+ T cell activation and differentiation in Susac syndrome was antigen driven. The clonality of the CD8+ T cell repertoire was compared across about 12 healthy donors, roughly 14 Susac syndrome patients and about 16 multiple sclerosis patients. What the research found in general, with its limitations: The number of individuals in the TCR sequencing and HLA analysis was acknowledged as relatively small.

The CDR3 runs 14 residues from the cysteine to the phenylalanine. The read is trimmed to its CDR3 DNA, 42 bases read in frame from base 1. As encoded in the germline V gene (reference sequence), CDR1 is MNHEY while CDR2 is SMNVEV. The trim is 3 bases for V and 4 bases for J, with a gap of 12 bases between the germline ends. Peripheral blood CD8+ and CD4+ T cells from healthy donors, Susac syndrome patients and multiple sclerosis patients were profiled using high-throughput TCR beta sequencing. Treatment-naive patients with stable or active relapsing-remitting disease fulfilling revised McDonald criteria were used as multiple sclerosis controls. Bulk CD8+ and CD4+ T cells were purified by magnetic negative isolation, whereas CD8+ TEMRA cells were enriched by FACS. Blood was drawn into EDTA tubes, processed within 24 hours, and PBMCs were isolated by density gradient centrifugation. PBMCs destined for TCR sequencing were cryopreserved in liquid nitrogen and later thawed in a 37 °C water bath. The sorted or isolated CD4+, CD8+ and CD8+ TEMRA cells reached a purity of at least 90%.

RNA was extracted using the RNeasy kit, and roughly 0.5 to 1 microgram was reverse transcribed with random hexamers. The immunoSEQ multiplex PCR assay, which covers 54 Vbeta and 13 Jbeta segments, was used to amplify TCR beta CDR3 regions. Bias from PCR amplification was corrected by using a synthetic template baseline for primer optimization and for computational correction. On the authors' methods: Only productive sequences were kept, with reads annotated to V, D and J genes according to IMGT and analyzed in immunoSEQ Analyzer. To calculate clonality, Shannon entropy was normalized by log2 of the number of productive unique sequences and then subtracted from one. Public and private clones were assessed among the 100 most prevalent clones of each patient and control. Susac-specific clones were defined as absent from healthy and MS cohorts, roughly 1,100 published viral clones and other ImmuneACCESS disease sequences. Starting from the raw public reads, TCRdb applied fastp trimming at Q25, assembled clones with MiXCR and retained in-frame beta chains. All rows with the same CDR3 protein become a single entry with the most common DNA and genes. These V and J calls derive from TCRdb rather than the authors' analysis. Within this sample are hundreds of thousands of distinct CDR3 sequences, with 85% of them counted one time only. The ten biggest clones cover approximately 0.12% of the sample.

Comments on this clonotype: Its target antigen remains unknown. No base quality values were provided; no much bigger clone lies one nucleotide off.

The sequence links TRBV27 to TRBJ1-2; confidence is insufficient to name the D gene. The specimen was CD8+ T cells from PBMCs. This clonotype was obtained from a human donor with multiple sclerosis. The DNA reads as follows: TGTGCCAGCAGTTTCCAAGCGGACGGCTATGGCTACACCTTC. Its translation is CASSFQADGYGYTF.